This T cell receptor beta chain was found in a study of blood T cells in healthy people across ages. V was shortened by 7 bases and J by 1 base, with 3 bases between the two germline ends. The CDR3 consists of 10 residues. From germline, CDR1 is SQVTM and CDR2 ANQGSEA. A sample-barcoded 5' primer and a J-beta primer mix were used in a second PCR of about 6 to 12 cycles. TCRdb reanalysed the 5' RACE reads using MiXCR and keeps one entry per CDR3 protein. The sample carries more than 700,000 distinct CDR3 sequences, 53% recorded once. General study points: Shifts in expanded clonotypes may have been confounded by donor CMV status, which was unknown.

The table lists this clonotype with a few counts. What it binds is unknown. V and J are TRBV29-1 and TRBJ2-3; D ambiguous. This receptor was obtained from a man at least 80 years old in good health. What was sequenced was blood. CDR3 sequence: CSGGTDTQYF. In DNA form, the CDR3 reads TGCAGCGGGGGCACAGATACGCAGTATTTT.